Below are 32 T cell receptor beta chains sequenced from a single sample in a study of metastatic and nonmetastatic thyroid tumors. Using MiXCR, TCRdb re-called clones from the PCR reads. The sample consists of tens of thousands of clones, 20% to 30% of them appearing once. Thyroid surgery took place with no prior treatment in any patient. What was sequenced was tumor tissue. The receptors originated from a male donor with papillary thyroid cancer or a benign thyroid nodule (not recorded which). Some clones in this sample may be carry-over from other donors' samples.

The sample holds many counts of this clone. The rearrangement uses TRBV19 and TRBJ1-2; 9 positions match TRBD1. V dropped 1 base and J dropped 2; count of bases not matched to a gene: 5. Germline V gene sequence: CDR1 LNHDA, CDR2 SQIVND (reference sequence). CDR3 length equals 16 residues. The CDR3 loop reads CASSIVGTGNNYGYTF. CDR3 nucleotide sequence: TGTGCCAGTAGTATAGTCGGGACAGGGAACAACTATGGCTACACCTTC.

This clone was counted many times. CDR3 in amino acids: CSAREPHLRGDTDTQYF. The DNA of the CDR3 is TGCAGTGCTAGAGAACCTCACCTCCGGGGTGACACAGATACGCAGTATTTT. The V gene is TRBV20-1, the J gene TRBJ2-3, with a possible D match to TRBD2 (5 bases). V lost 0 bases and J 2 bases, leaving 18 bases between the germline ends. This CDR3 contains 17 residues. Germline V gives CDR1 DFQATT, CDR2 SNEGSKA (reference sequence).

In this sample, this clone turned up many times. V gene TRBV6-2 or TRBV6-3 combines with J gene TRBJ2-1, with a tentative D call TRBD1 (5 bases). Trimming cost V 6 bases and J 5 bases, with 14 bases left between them. The CDR3 spans 14 residues. The germline V gene has CDR1 MNHEY and CDR2 SVGEGT. The CDR3, as DNA: TGTGCCAGCAGACCCGTGGGGCGGAACAATGAGCAGTTCTTC. Translation: CASRPVGRNNEQFF.

In this sample, this clone turned up many times. The V call is TRBV28, the J call TRBJ1-4; the D gene is possibly TRBD1 (5 bases). Germline V gene data show CDR1 as MDHEN and CDR2 as SYDVKM. V gave up 2 bases and J gave up 10 bases, with 8 bases separating them. CDR3 size: 12 residues. The CDR3 DNA follows: TGTGCCAGCAGTTTACTGGGGGGAAAACTGTTTTTT. It specifies CASSLLGGKLFF.

The table lists this clone with many counts. A much more abundant neighbour one base away suggests this may be a read error. In the same sample, other DNA sequences code for this CDR3. The rearrangement links TRBV12-3 or TRBV12-4 to TRBJ2-3; 10 bases agree with TRBD2. With 3 bases clipped from V and 5 bases from J, the junction kept 5 bases outside the gene matches. This CDR3 has 15 residues. This CDR3 is CASSFASGSRDTQYF. The DNA for the CDR3 is TGTGCCAGCAGTTTCGCTAGCGGGAGTCGAGATACGCAGTATTTT.

This clone occurred many times. The genes are TRBV5-4 and TRBJ1-2; D unclear. The CDR3 loop spans 13 amino acids. With 5 bases removed from V and 10 bases from J, the gap between germline ends came to 18 bases. Germline V CDR1 and CDR2: SGHNT, YYREEE (reference sequence). The CDR3 reads CASSWVSTVDYTF. The CDR3 coding sequence is TGTGCCAGCAGTTGGGTCTCGACCGTCGACTACACCTTC.

This clone appeared many times. J is TRBJ1-2 and V is TRBV6-4; D is ambiguous. Trimming stripped 0 bases from V and 6 bases from J, with 8 bases between. The CDR3 runs to 13 residues. From germline, CDR1 is MRHNA and CDR2 SNTAGT. The CDR3 here is CASSDSSSDGYTF. Here the CDR3 DNA reads TGTGCCAGCAGTGACTCGAGTAGTGATGGCTACACCTTC.

This clone was seen ten or more times. The V gene is TRBV27, the J gene TRBJ2-1, with 8 bases that match TRBD2. The CDR3 spans 16 residues. From germline, CDR1 is MNHEY and CDR2 SMNVEV (reference sequence). After removal of 6 bases from V and 8 bases from J, the junction contained 15 bases not matched to a gene. The CDR3 sequence: CASSSGTRGKADEQFF. DNA for the CDR3: TGTGCCAGCAGCTCCGGGACTAGGGGGAAGGCAGATGAGCAGTTCTTC.

This rearrangement joins TRBV10-1 to TRBJ2-1, with 12 bases lining up with TRBD2. V was clipped by 8 bases and J by 11 bases; unmatched bases: 31. The CDR3 consists of 21 residues. Germline V CDR1 and CDR2: WNHNN, SYGVQD (reference sequence). As DNA, the CDR3 is TGCGCCAGCGGCGAGGGTTGGGGACAGAAGAATAGGACTAGCGGGAAGAATAAGCAGTTCTTC. Its translation is CASGEGWGQKNRTSGKNKQFF.

This clone was counted at least ten times. The chain links TRBV27 to TRBJ2-3, with 8 bases fitting TRBD2. The length of the CDR3 is 18 residues. V shed 0 bases, J shed 5 bases, and the junction held 13 bases outside the gene matches. Germline-derived CDR1 and CDR2 are MNHEY and SMNVEV (reference sequence). CDR3 coding DNA: TGTGCCAGCAGTTTATCGTATCTTAGAGCGGGAGAGGGAGATACGCAGTATTTT. This sequence encodes CASSLSYLRAGEGDTQYF.

In its sample, this clone was seen many times. The chain's CDR3 is CASSAVQSGNYGYTF. The CDR3 DNA sequence: TGTGCCAGCAGCGCTGTCCAGAGTGGAAACTATGGCTACACCTTC. This sequence joins TRBV9 and TRBJ1-2; no reliable D call. The V end lost 3 bases, the J end lost 2 bases, and 14 bases lay between the germline ends. Per the germline V gene, CDR1 is SGDLS and CDR2 is YYNGEE. The CDR3 has 15 residues.

The sample holds many counts of this clone. The CDR3: CASSPGQGRVNEQFF. The CDR3 nucleotides read TGTGCCAGCTCGCCAGGACAGGGCCGGGTCAATGAGCAGTTCTTC. The chain recombines TRBV18 with TRBJ2-1, with 8 nucleotides matching TRBD1. Trimming at V came to 6 bases and at J to 6 bases, leaving 10 bases not matched to a gene. The V gene's germline CDR1 is KGHSH and CDR2 LQKENI. This CDR3 contains 15 residues.

Many counts were recorded for this clone. Other nucleotide sequences in the sample specify the same CDR3. This chain uses TRBV6-2 or TRBV6-3 with TRBJ2-5, with D possibly being TRBD1 (6 bases). CDR3 length: 16 amino acids. Per the germline V gene, CDR1 is MNHEY and CDR2 is SVGEGT. Trimming took 9 bases from V and 2 from J, leaving 22 bases between them. In DNA form, the CDR3 reads TGTGCCAGTAGTGCGCGGACTGGGGGCCGACAAGAGACCCAGTACTTC. The encoded protein is CASSARTGGRQETQYF.

This clone was seen many times. The chain recombines TRBV7-9 with TRBJ2-3; TRBD2 aligns across 7 bases. This CDR3 has 15 amino acids. V dropped 5 bases and J dropped 6; count of bases not matched to a gene: 11. Looked up from germline, CDR1 is SEHNR and CDR2 is FQNEAQ (reference sequence). CDR3 loop: CASSTQAGAGDTQYF. DNA of the CDR3: TGTGCCAGCAGCACCCAGGCGGGAGCAGGGGATACGCAGTATTTT.

By share, this clone counts as medium-sized. The chain recombines TRBV2 with TRBJ2-1; maybe TRBD2 (6 bases). The CDR3 spans 14 residues. V was clipped by 6 bases and J by 5 bases, with 14 bases between them. Germline V gene data show CDR1 as SNHLY and CDR2 as FYNNEI. This CDR3 is CASRAWDSHNEQFF. The DNA of the CDR3 is TGTGCCAGCAGAGCCTGGGACTCGCACAATGAGCAGTTCTTC. Drawing the rest from reference TRBV2 and TRBJ2-1, the complete variable domain is EPEVTQTPSHQVTQMGQEVILRCVPISNHLYFYWYRQILGQKVEFLVSFYNNEISEKSEIFDDQFSVERPDGSNFTLKIRSTKLEDSAMYFCASRAWDSHNEQFFGPGTRLTVL.

This clone was seen a few times. Just one base apart from a much larger clone, this may be a read error. The gene calls are TRBV6-2 or TRBV6-3 and TRBJ2-1; 7 bases map to TRBD2. J gave up 6 bases and V 6 bases, and 14 bases lay outside the gene matches. This CDR3 comprises 16 residues. The V gene's germline CDR1 is MNHEY and CDR2 SVGEGT. The CDR3, as DNA: TGTGCCAGCAGAGCCCCCGGGAGCGGGAAACCCAATGAGCAGTTCTTC. This gives the protein CASRAPGSGKPNEQFF.

This clone came up a few times. The chain employs TRBV19 and TRBJ2-7; D gene uncertain. Germline V lookup: CDR1 LNHDA, CDR2 SQIVND (reference sequence). V lost 5 bases to trimming and J lost 3 bases, with 17 bases between them. This CDR3 spans 15 amino acids. This CDR3 reads CASSCPYQGFYEQYF. CDR3 bases: TGTGCCAGTAGTTGCCCCTACCAAGGGTTCTACGAGCAGTACTTC.

This clone was picked up a small number of times. This rearrangement joins TRBV6-6 to TRBJ1-2; 7 positions agree with TRBD1. The CDR3 is made up of 18 amino acids. V gave up 6 bases and J gave up 4 bases; unmatched junction bases: 20. Germline loops: CDR1 MNHNY, CDR2 SVGAGI (reference sequence). The CDR3 loop is CASSGGQVFSYWSYGYTF. The DNA of the CDR3 is TGTGCCAGCAGCGGTGGACAGGTCTTCTCCTATTGGAGCTATGGCTACACCTTC.

This clone was counted at least ten times. The chain joins TRBV24-1 to TRBJ2-1; 9 bases agree with TRBD1. J was trimmed by 3 bases and V by 9 bases; bases with no gene match: 8. The CDR3 length is 15 residues. Germline CDR1 and CDR2: KGHDR and SFDVKD. DNA for the CDR3: TGTGCCACCCGAGGGACAGGGCGAGACTACAATGAGCAGTTCTTC. Protein: CATRGTGRDYNEQFF.

As for this clone: The junction departs from germline at one end; a sequencing error may be responsible. The CDR3 loop is CARSSHAGTGDEQYF. In nucleotides, the CDR3 is TGTGCCAGAAGTTCGCACGCCGGGACAGGCGACGAGCAGTACTTC. V and J are TRBV6-5 and TRBJ2-7, with TRBD1 matching over 8 bases. This CDR3 has 15 residues. Germline loops: CDR1 MNHEY, CDR2 SVGAGI.

This clone has at least ten counts. This CDR3 reads CAISARNYGYTF. As DNA, the CDR3 is TGTGCCATCAGTGCTAGAAACTATGGCTACACCTTC. The chain is built from TRBV10-3 and TRBJ1-2, with D hard to call. The V gene's germline CDR1 is ENHRY and CDR2 SYGVKD. The CDR3 loop spans 12 amino acids. With 4 bases removed from V and 2 bases from J, the gap between germline ends came to 5 bases.

This clone was observed many times. The chain uses TRBV10-1 and TRBJ2-5, with TRBD2 identical over 9 bases. With 0 bases clipped from V and 5 bases from J, the junction kept 1 base outside the gene matches. The CDR3 totals 14 residues. Germline CDR1 reads WNHNN; CDR2 reads SYGVQD (reference sequence). CDR3 residues: CASSESGLAETQYF. In nucleotides, the CDR3 is TGCGCCAGCAGTGAGTCTGGACTAGCGGAGACCCAGTACTTC.

This clone was counted many times. This same CDR3 is encoded by further DNA sequences in the sample. The chain joins TRBV4-3 to TRBJ2-7; 12 bases are a match to TRBD2. Per germline, CDR1 LGHNA and CDR2 YSLEER. The length of the CDR3 is 15 residues. V shed 4 bases and J 1 base; nucleotides not matched to a gene: 2. CDR3 DNA sequence: TGCGCCAGCAGCCCCGGACTAGCGGGGTCCTACGAGCAGTACTTC. Protein sequence: CASSPGLAGSYEQYF.

The V and J genes are TRBV10-3 and TRBJ1-1; D unresolved. Trimming removed 6 bases from V and 5 bases from J, with 16 bases in between. The germline V gene has CDR1 ENHRY and CDR2 SYGVKD. CDR3 size: 14 residues. The CDR3 DNA sequence: TGTGCCATCAGCAGGACGGACGGTAAAACTGAAGCTTTCTTT. Translation: CAISRTDGKTEAFF.

The sample holds many counts of this clone. The V and J genes are TRBV29-1 and TRBJ2-3; no reliable D call. The CDR3 contains 13 residues. Germline lookup yields CDR1 SQVTM and CDR2 ANQGSEA. Trimming took off 3 bases at V and 2 bases at J, with 9 bases between the two ends. The CDR3 sequence: CSVDGVVTDTQYF. The DNA for the CDR3 is TGCAGCGTTGATGGCGTAGTCACAGATACGCAGTATTTT.

This clone was recorded a few times. This may arise from a read error, as a much more abundant clone is one base away. Other DNA sequences within the sample encode an identical CDR3. CDR3: CASGYRGPGANVLTF. CDR3 sequence (DNA): TGTGCCAGCGGCTACAGGGGGCCAGGTGCCAACGTCCTGACTTTC. The gene calls are TRBV25-1 and TRBJ2-6; 9 positions match TRBD1. CDR3 length: 15 residues. Germline CDR1 MGHDK, CDR2 SYGVNS. V lost 8 bases and J lost 7; bases outside the gene matches: 9.

With respect to this clone: A much larger clone differs by one base, so this may be a read error. Without the conserved terminal phenylalanine or tryptophan, this CDR3 likely stems from a read error. CDR3 DNA sequence: TGTGCCAGCAGCAGACCTAGCACAGATACGCAGTATTCT. This sequence encodes CASSRPSTDTQYS. The V call is TRBV12-3 or TRBV12-4, the J call TRBJ2-3, with D unclear. The CDR3 has 13 residues. Trimming stripped 6 bases from V and 0 bases from J, with 7 bases between.

Here the CDR3 reads CASSPSPDRAREQYF. The CDR3 DNA follows: TGTGCCAGCAGCCCCTCTCCGGACAGGGCGAGGGAGCAGTACTTC. This chain joins TRBV7-6 and TRBJ2-7, with TRBD1 matching 8 bases. After removal of 5 bases from V and 7 bases from J, the junction contained 13 bases not matched to a gene. The CDR3 contains 15 residues. Per the germline V gene, CDR1 is SGHVS and CDR2 is FNYEAQ.

This clone was seen many times. The rearrangement uses TRBV2 and TRBJ1-2; no clear D gene. Looked up from germline, CDR1 is SNHLY and CDR2 is FYNNEI. Between the trimmed V and J ends, which lost 6 bases and 8 bases, there was a span of 13 bases. The CDR3 sequence is 12 residues long. The DNA for the CDR3 is TGTGCCAGCAGGAACAGCGGTTGGGGCTACACCTTC. Translated: CASRNSGWGYTF.

The table lists this clone with many counts. The chain joins TRBV19 to TRBJ2-1, with D unclear. The germline V and J ends were trimmed by 5 bases and 8 bases, with 10 bases remaining between them. This CDR3 comprises 12 residues. Germline loops: CDR1 LNHDA, CDR2 SQIVND (reference sequence). The DNA for the CDR3 is TGTGCCAGTAGTTTTGGTAATTATGAGCAGTTCTTC. It yields the protein CASSFGNYEQFF.

This clone appeared many times. The rearrangement links TRBV19 to TRBJ2-5; 14 bases agree with TRBD2. The V segment lost 6 bases and the J segment 3 bases; nucleotides outside the gene matches: 0. The V gene's germline CDR1 is LNHDA and CDR2 SQIVND (reference sequence). The CDR3 is made up of 14 amino acids. For the CDR3, the DNA is TGTGCCAGTAGGGGACTAGCGGGAGAAGAGACCCAGTACTTC. This codes for CASRGLAGEETQYF. The full variable domain, completed using reference TRBV19 and TRBJ2-5, is DGGITQSPKYLFRKEGQNVTLSCEQNLNHDAMYWYRQDPGQGLRLIYYSQIVNDFQKGDIAEGYSVSREKKESFPLTVTSAQKNPTAFYLCASRGLAGEETQYFGPGTRLLVL.

The sample holds many counts of this clone. The chain joins TRBV19 to TRBJ1-1; 8 bases are a match to TRBD1. The V gene's germline CDR1 is LNHDA and CDR2 SQIVND (reference sequence). J gave up 3 bases and V 11 bases, and 11 bases lay outside the gene matches. The CDR3 runs 14 residues. The CDR3 nucleotides read TGTGCCTCCAGTGACTTGGGACAGGACACTGAAGCTTTCTTT. Its translation is CASSDLGQDTEAFF.